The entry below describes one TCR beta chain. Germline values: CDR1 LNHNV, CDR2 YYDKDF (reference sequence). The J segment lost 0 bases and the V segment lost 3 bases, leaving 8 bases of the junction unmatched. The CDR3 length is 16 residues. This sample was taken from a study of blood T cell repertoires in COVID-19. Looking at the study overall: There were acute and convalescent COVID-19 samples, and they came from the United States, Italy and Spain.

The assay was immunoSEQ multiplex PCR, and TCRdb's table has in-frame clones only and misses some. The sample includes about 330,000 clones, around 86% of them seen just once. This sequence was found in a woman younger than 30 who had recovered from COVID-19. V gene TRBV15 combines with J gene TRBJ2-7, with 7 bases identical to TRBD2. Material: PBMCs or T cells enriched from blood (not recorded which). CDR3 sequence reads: CATSSGMGDYSYEQYF. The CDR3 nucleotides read TGTGCCACCAGCAGTGGGATGGGGGACTACTCCTACGAGCAGTACTTC.